Below are 25 T cell receptor beta chains sequenced from a single sample in a study of cytomegalovirus exposure and HLA in healthy donors. Clones were sequenced by immunoSEQ multiplex PCR, and TCRdb holds only the in-frame ones, with some missing. This sample has tens of thousands of clones, with roughly 95% found just once. Input material: PBMCs. These receptors all stem from a man younger than 30 in good health and CMV-seronegative.

J is TRBJ1-1 and V is TRBV29-1, with 7 bases aligning to TRBD1. The germline CDR1 and CDR2 sequences are SQVTM and ANQGSEA. This CDR3 has 13 amino acids. The J segment lost 0 bases and the V segment lost 6 bases, leaving 4 bases of the junction unmatched. The DNA for the CDR3 is TGCAGCGTCCCGGGACAGATGAACACTGAAGCTTTCTTT. This sequence encodes CSVPGQMNTEAFF.

CDR3 protein: CASSYTNRGAEAFF. The CDR3 DNA reads as TGTGCCAGCAGTTACACCAACAGGGGAGCTGAAGCTTTCTTT. V usage is TRBV6-5 and J usage is TRBJ1-1; 7 bases match TRBD1. Germline CDR1 reads MNHEY; CDR2 reads SVGAGI. Unmatched junction bases numbered 6, after V lost 2 bases and J lost 6 bases. The CDR3 is made up of 14 amino acids.

The chain has TRBV12-5 and TRBJ1-4, with TRBD1 matching over 7 bases. V dropped 0 bases and J dropped 0; count of bases not matched to a gene: 10. The V gene's germline CDR1 is LGHNT and CDR2 FRNRAP. CDR3 length equals 19 residues. As DNA, the CDR3 is TGTGCTAGTGGTTTGGTTACCGGGACAGAAGTTGCAACTAATGAAAAACTGTTTTTT. Its protein product is CASGLVTGTEVATNEKLFF.

The CDR3 DNA follows: TGCGCCAGCAGTGGCGAGCGGTATCTCTCCTACGAGCAGTACTTC. Protein: CASSGERYLSYEQYF. The J gene is TRBJ2-7, the V gene TRBV10-2, with D perhaps matching TRBD2 (5 bases). The germline V and J ends were trimmed by 4 bases and 0 bases, with 13 bases remaining between them. Per the germline V gene, CDR1 is WSHSY and CDR2 is SAAADI. The CDR3 contains 15 residues.

This chain links TRBV29-1 with TRBJ1-1; the D is unclear. Germline CDR1 SQVTM, CDR2 ANQGSEA. The V gene lost 5 bases and the J gene lost 5 bases, with 12 bases spanning the gap. The CDR3 loop spans 12 amino acids. The CDR3 nucleotides read TGCAGCGTTACAAGGGAGGCTACTGAAGCTTTCTTT. It is translated as CSVTREATEAFF.

The chain uses TRBV12-5 and TRBJ1-2; TRBD1 aligns across 7 bases. Germline V gene lookup returns CDR1 LGHNT and CDR2 FRNRAP. The CDR3 loop spans 15 amino acids. With V trimmed by 6 bases and J by 1 base, 8 bases remained unmatched. The DNA for the CDR3 is TGTGCTAGTGGGCTTACAGGGGAAGTTAACTATGGCTACACCTTC. Its translation: CASGLTGEVNYGYTF.

The rearrangement links TRBV27 to TRBJ2-2, with 11 bases matching TRBD1. J was trimmed by 7 bases and V by 4 bases; bases with no gene match: 8. The CDR3 is 16 residues long. Germline loops: CDR1 MNHEY, CDR2 SMNVEV (reference sequence). The CDR3 reads CASSYLRTGGYGELFF. The CDR3 DNA is TGTGCCAGCAGTTACCTCCGGACAGGGGGCTACGGGGAGCTGTTTTTT.

This chain joins TRBV9 and TRBJ2-7; D is unresolved. CDR3 length: 13 amino acids. Per the germline V gene, CDR1 is SGDLS and CDR2 is YYNGEE. Between the trimmed V and J ends, which lost 0 bases and 2 bases, there was a span of 6 bases. The CDR3 DNA reads TGTGCCAGCAGCGTAGGGGCGACCTACGAGCAGTACTTC. Its translation: CASSVGATYEQYF.

The chain couples TRBV9 to TRBJ2-3, with TRBD2 matching over 10 bases. CDR3 length equals 16 residues. CDR1 and CDR2 from the germline V gene are SGDLS and YYNGEE. V lost 2 bases and J lost 0; bases outside the gene matches: 3. The CDR3 DNA reads TGTGCCAGCAGCGTCAGACTAGCGGGTAGCACAGATACGCAGTATTTT. Translated: CASSVRLAGSTDTQYF.

The V and J genes are TRBV5-5 and TRBJ1-2, with D tentatively TRBD1 (6 bases). From germline, CDR1 is SGHKS and CDR2 YYEKEE (reference sequence). V was trimmed by 0 bases and J by 1 base, leaving 13 bases between them. The CDR3 consists of 16 residues. Written as DNA, the CDR3 is TGTGCCAGCAGCTTGGCTGGGGGGGCCGATAACTATGGCTACACCTTC. This encodes CASSLAGGADNYGYTF.

V is TRBV10-2 and J is TRBJ1-1; tentatively, D is TRBD1 (6 bases). Germline V lookup: CDR1 WSHSY, CDR2 SAAADI. The length of the CDR3 is 14 residues. V was cut by 7 bases and J by 4 bases, with 16 bases left in between. Here the CDR3 DNA reads TGCGCCAGCATAGTGTATCCAGGGGTCACTGAAGCTTTCTTT. Translation gives CASIVYPGVTEAFF.

The CDR3 sequence: CASRWTGSSYNEQFF. The DNA of the CDR3 is TGTGCCAGCAGATGGACAGGCAGCTCCTACAATGAGCAGTTCTTC. This chain joins TRBV11-3 and TRBJ2-1, with 7 bases aligning to TRBD1. The CDR3 is 15 amino acids. CDR1 and CDR2 from the germline V gene are SGHNT and YENEEA. With V trimmed by 6 bases and J by 0 bases, 5 bases remained unmatched.

The V call is TRBV5-4, the J call TRBJ2-6, with D possibly being TRBD1 (6 bases). Per the germline V gene, CDR1 is SGHNT and CDR2 is YYREEE (reference sequence). There are 15 residues in the CDR3. Trimming shortened V by 7 bases and J by 0 bases, and 11 bases separated the two germline ends. The CDR3 DNA reads TGTGCCAGCGTATCGGACAGCTCTGGGGCCAACGTCCTGACTTTC. Its translation is CASVSDSSGANVLTF. The full variable domain, rest sourced from reference TRBV5-4 and TRBJ2-6, is ETGVTQSPTHLIKTRGQQVTLRCSSQSGHNTVSWYQQALGQGPQFIFQYYREEENGRGNFPPRFSGLQFPNYSSELNVNALELDDSALYLCASVSDSSGANVLTFGAGSRLTVL.

The CDR3 reads CASSRQGQETQYF. The CDR3 DNA reads as TGTGCCAGCAGTCGACAGGGCCAAGAGACCCAGTACTTC. The chain employs TRBV6-5 and TRBJ2-5; 7 bases are shared with TRBD1. CDR3 size: 13 residues. Germline V gene sequence: CDR1 MNHEY, CDR2 SVGAGI. Trimming took 5 bases from V and 1 from J; bases not matched to a gene: 1.

The chain recombines TRBV2 with TRBJ2-5; 13 bases agree with TRBD2. Germline V gene lookup returns CDR1 SNHLY and CDR2 FYNNEI. The trim removed 6 bases at V and 5 bases at J, leaving 6 bases unmatched. CDR3 size: 15 residues. The CDR3 sequence: CASRWGTSGIETQYF. CDR3 nucleotide sequence: TGTGCCAGCAGGTGGGGGACTAGCGGGATTGAGACCCAGTACTTC.

This sequence joins TRBV4-2 and TRBJ1-1; D not certain. CDR1 is LGHNA and CDR2 is YNFKEQ in the germline V gene. The CDR3 covers 15 residues. With 0 bases removed from V and 4 bases from J, the gap between germline ends came to 12 bases. CDR3 sequence: CASSQEEGSSTEAFF. DNA for the CDR3: TGTGCCAGCAGCCAAGAGGAGGGATCGAGCACTGAAGCTTTCTTT.

The chain recombines TRBV6-5 with TRBJ1-1; D call uncertain. CDR1 is MNHEY, CDR2 SVGAGI, per germline. This CDR3 contains 12 residues. Trimming shortened V by 2 bases and J by 11 bases, and 12 bases separated the two germline ends. CDR3 loop: CASSYTSGDAFF. CDR3 coding DNA: TGTGCCAGCAGTTACACTTCCGGGGATGCTTTCTTT.

The gene calls are TRBV30 and TRBJ2-1; 7 bases are a match to TRBD2. The V gene's germline CDR1 is GTSNPN and CDR2 SVGIG (reference sequence). The V segment lost 6 bases and the J segment 2 bases; nucleotides outside the gene matches: 10. The CDR3 is made up of 15 amino acids. Here the CDR3 reads CACSLWEGAYNEQFF. The CDR3 DNA sequence: TGTGCCTGTAGTCTTTGGGAGGGAGCCTACAATGAGCAGTTCTTC. Drawing the rest from reference TRBV30 and TRBJ2-1, the complete variable domain is SQTIHQWPATLVQPVGSPLSLECTVEGTSNPNLYWYRQAAGRGLQLLFYSVGIGQISSEVPQNLSASRPQDRQFILSSKKLLLSDSGFYLCACSLWEGAYNEQFFGPGTRLTVL.

The chain couples TRBV14 to TRBJ2-3, with 12 bases matching TRBD2. V was pared by 4 bases and J by 1 base, with 3 bases of the junction left unmatched. CDR1 is SGHDN, CDR2 FVKESK, per germline. The CDR3 extends over 16 amino acids. The DNA for the CDR3 is TGTGCCAGCAGCCTCCGACTAGCGGGAGGCACAGATACGCAGTATTTT. Its protein product is CASSLRLAGGTDTQYF.

Only one count was recorded for this clone. The chain uses TRBV5-1 and TRBJ2-1; the match to TRBD2 covers 10 bases. The V and J ends lost 7 bases and 7 bases, in that order; junction bases with no gene match: 11. In germline, CDR1 is SGHRS, CDR2 YFSETQ. The CDR3 consists of 15 residues. The CDR3 protein is CASSRTSGPGNEQFF. The DNA for the CDR3 is TGCGCCAGCTCTAGGACTAGCGGACCGGGGAATGAGCAGTTCTTC. Full variable domain (outside the CDR3, taken from reference TRBV5-1 and TRBJ2-1): KAGVTQTPRYLIKTRGQQVTLSCSPISGHRSVSWYQQTPGQGLQFLFEYFSETQRNKGNFPGRFSGRQFSNSRSEMNVSTLELGDSALYLCASSRTSGPGNEQFFGPGTRLTVL.

The table lists this clone with a count of one. The J gene is TRBJ1-1, the V gene TRBV21-1; TRBD1, the table's D call, was not compared with the DNA. TRBV21-1 counts as a pseudogene. This CDR3 comprises 15 residues. The CDR3 nucleotides read TGTGCCAGCAGCTTACAAGGGGCCATGAACACTGAAGCTTTCTTT. Translating it yields CASSLQGAMNTEAFF.

The rearrangement uses TRBV9 and TRBJ2-2; TRBD2 matches 12 bases. The CDR3 is 20 residues long. The V segment lost 4 bases and the J segment 4 bases; nucleotides outside the gene matches: 17. Germline V gene lookup returns CDR1 SGDLS and CDR2 YYNGEE. CDR3 sequence reads: CASSRTLMTSGRIGTGELFF. In DNA form, the CDR3 reads TGTGCCAGCAGCCGGACTCTTATGACTAGCGGGAGAATAGGCACCGGGGAGCTGTTTTTT.

Only one count was recorded for this clone. The chain employs TRBV19 and TRBJ1-2; D not resolved. The CDR3 loop spans 16 amino acids. Germline V gives CDR1 LNHDA, CDR2 SQIVND (reference sequence). Trimming left V 5 bases short and J 4 bases short, with 20 bases between. The CDR3 loop is CASSSNPRASSYGYTF. The DNA for the CDR3 is TGTGCCAGTAGTTCAAACCCGAGGGCGTCCTCCTATGGCTACACCTTC.

This chain uses TRBV11-3 with TRBJ1-1; the D is unclear. The V and J ends lost 5 bases and 5 bases respectively, with 9 bases between them. The CDR3 runs 12 residues. Germline V gene sequence: CDR1 SGHNT, CDR2 YENEEA. For the CDR3, the DNA is TGTGCCAGCAGCCTCACGGGAACTGAAGCTTTCTTT. Its translation is CASSLTGTEAFF.

The table lists this clone with a count of one. The chain carries TRBV6-1 and TRBJ1-1; TRBD1 might be the D (6 bases). CDR3 length: 13 amino acids. V was clipped by 5 bases and J by 1 base, with 8 bases between them. Per the germline V gene, CDR1 is MNHNS and CDR2 is SASEGT. CDR3 nucleotide sequence: TGTGCCAGCAGTTGGGGACAGAACACTGAAGCTTTCTTT. It encodes CASSWGQNTEAFF.